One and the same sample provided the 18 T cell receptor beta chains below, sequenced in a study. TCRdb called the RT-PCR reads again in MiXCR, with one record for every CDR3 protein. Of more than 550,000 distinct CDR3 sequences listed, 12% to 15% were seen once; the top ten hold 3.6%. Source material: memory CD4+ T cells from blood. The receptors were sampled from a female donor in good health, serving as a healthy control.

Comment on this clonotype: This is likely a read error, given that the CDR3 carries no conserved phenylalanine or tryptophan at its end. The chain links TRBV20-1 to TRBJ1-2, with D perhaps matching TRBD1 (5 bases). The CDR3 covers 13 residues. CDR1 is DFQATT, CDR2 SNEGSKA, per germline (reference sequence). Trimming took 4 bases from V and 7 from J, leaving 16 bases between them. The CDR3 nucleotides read TGCAGTGCTACAACCGGGACCACTAGTGGCTACACCTAC. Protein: CSATTGTTSGYTY.

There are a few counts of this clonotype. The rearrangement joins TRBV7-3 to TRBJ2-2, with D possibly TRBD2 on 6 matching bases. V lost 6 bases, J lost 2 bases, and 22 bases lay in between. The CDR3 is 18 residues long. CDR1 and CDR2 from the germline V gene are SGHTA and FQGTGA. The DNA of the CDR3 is TGTGCCAGCAGTCAAAACTCTAACCCGGGACTTAACACCGGGGAGCTGTTTTTT. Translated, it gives CASSQNSNPGLNTGELFF.

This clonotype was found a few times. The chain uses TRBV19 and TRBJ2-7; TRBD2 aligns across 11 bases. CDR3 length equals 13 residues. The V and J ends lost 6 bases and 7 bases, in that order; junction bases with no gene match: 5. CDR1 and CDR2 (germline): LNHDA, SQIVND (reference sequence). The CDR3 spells CASRLAGVEEQYF. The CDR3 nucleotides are TGTGCCAGTAGACTAGCGGGAGTAGAGGAGCAGTACTTC.

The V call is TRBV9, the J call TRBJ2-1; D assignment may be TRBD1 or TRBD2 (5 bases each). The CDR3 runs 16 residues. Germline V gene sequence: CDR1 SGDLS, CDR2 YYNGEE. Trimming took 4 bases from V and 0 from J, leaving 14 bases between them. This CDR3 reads CASSPPGRSSYNEQFF. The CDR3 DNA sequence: TGTGCCAGCAGCCCGCCAGGGAGAAGCTCCTACAATGAGCAGTTCTTC. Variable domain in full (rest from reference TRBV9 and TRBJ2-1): DSGVTQTPKHLITATGQRVTLRCSPRSGDLSVYWYQQSLDQGLQFLIQYYNGEERAKGNILERFSAQQFPDLHSELNLSSLELGDSALYFCASSPPGRSSYNEQFFGPGTRLTVL.

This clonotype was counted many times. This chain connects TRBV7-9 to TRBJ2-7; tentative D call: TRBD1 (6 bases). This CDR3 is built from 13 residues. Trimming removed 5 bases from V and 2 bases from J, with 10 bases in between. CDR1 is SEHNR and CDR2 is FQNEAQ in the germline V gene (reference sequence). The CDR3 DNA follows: TGTGCCAGCAGCGACCGGACAGCCTACGAGCAGTACTTC. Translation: CASSDRTAYEQYF.

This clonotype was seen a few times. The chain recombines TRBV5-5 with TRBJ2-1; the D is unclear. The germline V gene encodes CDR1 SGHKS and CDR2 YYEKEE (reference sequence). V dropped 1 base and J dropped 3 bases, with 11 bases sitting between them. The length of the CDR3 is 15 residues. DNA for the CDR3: TGTGCCAGCAGCTTGCAAGAAGGGTTCTACAATGAGCAGTTCTTC. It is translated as CASSLQEGFYNEQFF.

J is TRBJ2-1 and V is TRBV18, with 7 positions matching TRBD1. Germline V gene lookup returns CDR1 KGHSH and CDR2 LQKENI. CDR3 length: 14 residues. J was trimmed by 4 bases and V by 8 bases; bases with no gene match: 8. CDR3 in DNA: TGTGCCAGCGCCACCGGGACAGATTACAATGAGCAGTTCTTC. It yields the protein CASATGTDYNEQFF.

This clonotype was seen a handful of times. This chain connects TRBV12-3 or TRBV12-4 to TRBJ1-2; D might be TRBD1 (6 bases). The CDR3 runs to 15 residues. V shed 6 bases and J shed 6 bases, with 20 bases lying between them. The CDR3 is CASRSLDSPGNGYTF. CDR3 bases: TGTGCCAGCAGATCTCTGGACAGTCCGGGGAATGGCTACACCTTC.

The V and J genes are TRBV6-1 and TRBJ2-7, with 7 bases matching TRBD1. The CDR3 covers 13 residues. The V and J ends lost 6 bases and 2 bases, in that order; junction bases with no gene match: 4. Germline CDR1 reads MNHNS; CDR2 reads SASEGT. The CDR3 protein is CASRWDRTYEQYF. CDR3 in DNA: TGTGCCAGCAGGTGGGACAGAACCTACGAGCAGTACTTC.

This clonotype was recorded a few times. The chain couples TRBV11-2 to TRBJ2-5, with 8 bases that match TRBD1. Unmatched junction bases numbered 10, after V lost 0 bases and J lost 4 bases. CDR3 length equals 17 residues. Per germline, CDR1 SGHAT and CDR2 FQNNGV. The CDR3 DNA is TGTGCCAGCAGCTTAGATCGAACAGGGGGAGGACGAGAGACCCAGTACTTC. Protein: CASSLDRTGGGRETQYF.

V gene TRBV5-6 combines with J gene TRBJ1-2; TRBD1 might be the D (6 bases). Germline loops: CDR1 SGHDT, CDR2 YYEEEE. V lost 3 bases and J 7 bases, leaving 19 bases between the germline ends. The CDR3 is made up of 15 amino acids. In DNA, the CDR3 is TGTGCCAGCAGCTGGGGGGCAGGGGCTGGCTCTGGCTACACCTTC. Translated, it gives CASSWGAGAGSGYTF.

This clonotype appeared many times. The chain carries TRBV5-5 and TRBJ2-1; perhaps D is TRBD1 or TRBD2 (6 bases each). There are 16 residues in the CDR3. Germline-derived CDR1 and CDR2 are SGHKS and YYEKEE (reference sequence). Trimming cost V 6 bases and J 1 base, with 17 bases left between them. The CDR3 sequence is CASISSGGQSYNEQFF. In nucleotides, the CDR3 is TGTGCCAGCATCTCCTCTGGGGGGCAGTCCTACAATGAGCAGTTCTTC.

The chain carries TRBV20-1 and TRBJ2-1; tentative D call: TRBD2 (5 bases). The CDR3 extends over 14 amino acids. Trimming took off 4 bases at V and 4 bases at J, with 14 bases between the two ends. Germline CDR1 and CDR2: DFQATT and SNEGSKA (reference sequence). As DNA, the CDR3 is TGCAGTGCTAACAACCCCCGCGGGTACAATGAGCAGTTCTTC. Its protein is CSANNPRGYNEQFF.

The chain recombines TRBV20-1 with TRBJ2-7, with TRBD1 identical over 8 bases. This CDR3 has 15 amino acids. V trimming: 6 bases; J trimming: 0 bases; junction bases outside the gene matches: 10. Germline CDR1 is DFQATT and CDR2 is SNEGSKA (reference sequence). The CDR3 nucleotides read TGCAGTGCCAACACTCGACAGGGGAGCTCCTACGAGCAGTACTTC. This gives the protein CSANTRQGSSYEQYF.

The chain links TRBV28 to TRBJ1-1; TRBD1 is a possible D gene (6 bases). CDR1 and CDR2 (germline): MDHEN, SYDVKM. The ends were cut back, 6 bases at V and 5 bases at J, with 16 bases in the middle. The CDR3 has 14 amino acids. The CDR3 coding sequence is TGTGCCAGCAGCGAATACCGGGGGACAACTGAAGCTTTCTTT. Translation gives CASSEYRGTTEAFF.

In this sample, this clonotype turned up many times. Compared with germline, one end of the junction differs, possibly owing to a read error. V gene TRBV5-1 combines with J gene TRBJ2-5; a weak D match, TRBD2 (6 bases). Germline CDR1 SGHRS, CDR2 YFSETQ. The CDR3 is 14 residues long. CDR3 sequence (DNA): TGTGCCAGCAGTTCGACGGGGGTCCAAGAGACCCAGTACTTC. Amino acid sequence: CASSSTGVQETQYF. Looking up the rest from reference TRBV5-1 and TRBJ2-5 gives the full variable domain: KAGVTQTPRYLIKTRGQQVTLSCSPISGHRSVSWYQQTPGQGLQFLFEYFSETQRNKGNFPGRFSGRQFSNSRSEMNVSTLELGDSALYLCASSSTGVQETQYFGPGTRLLVL.

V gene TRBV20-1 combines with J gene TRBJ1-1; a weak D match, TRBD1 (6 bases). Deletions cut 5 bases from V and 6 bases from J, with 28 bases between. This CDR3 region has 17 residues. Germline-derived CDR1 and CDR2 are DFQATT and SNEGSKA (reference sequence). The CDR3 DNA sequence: TGCAGTGCTCTACATGGCCCTAGAGGACAGTACGGATCTGAAGCTTTCTTT. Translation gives CSALHGPRGQYGSEAFF.

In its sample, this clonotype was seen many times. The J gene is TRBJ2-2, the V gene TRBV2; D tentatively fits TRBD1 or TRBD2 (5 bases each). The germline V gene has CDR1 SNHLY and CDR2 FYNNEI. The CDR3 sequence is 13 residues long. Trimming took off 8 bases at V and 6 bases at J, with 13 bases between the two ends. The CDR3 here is CASGGSDAGELFF. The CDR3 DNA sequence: TGTGCCAGCGGGGGTTCGGACGCCGGGGAGCTGTTTTTT.